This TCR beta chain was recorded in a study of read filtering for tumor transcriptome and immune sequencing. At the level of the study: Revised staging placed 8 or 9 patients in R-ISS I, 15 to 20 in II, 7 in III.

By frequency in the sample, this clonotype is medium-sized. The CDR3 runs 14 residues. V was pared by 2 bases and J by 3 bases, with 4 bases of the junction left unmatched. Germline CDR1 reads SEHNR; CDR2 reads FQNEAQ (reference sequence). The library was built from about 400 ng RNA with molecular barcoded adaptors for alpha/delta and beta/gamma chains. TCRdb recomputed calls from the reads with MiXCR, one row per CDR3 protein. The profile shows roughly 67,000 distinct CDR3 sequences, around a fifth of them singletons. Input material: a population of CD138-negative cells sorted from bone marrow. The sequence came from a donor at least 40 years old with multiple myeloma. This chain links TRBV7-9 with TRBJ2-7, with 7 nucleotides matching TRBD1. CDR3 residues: CASSLQQGSYEQYF. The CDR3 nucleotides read TGTGCCAGCAGCTTACAACAGGGGAGCTACGAGCAGTACTTC.